Following are 28 T cell receptor beta chains from one sample sequenced in a study of T cells after yellow fever vaccination. Via MiXCR, TCRdb re-called the 5' RACE reads, giving one row per CDR3 protein. The sample yields 360,000 or so distinct CDR3 sequences, under 14% seen once. Sequencing used PBMCs, obtained on the day of the first yellow fever vaccination. Receptors were obtained from a young man who received the YFV17D yellow fever vaccine.

The chain carries TRBV6-1 and TRBJ2-5; 8 bases align to TRBD2. In germline, CDR1 is MNHNS, CDR2 SASEGT. The CDR3 sequence is 15 residues long. With V trimmed by 8 bases and J by 6 bases, 14 bases remained unmatched. The chain's CDR3 is CASGTRGGKFKTQYF. Here the CDR3 DNA reads TGTGCCAGCGGAACCCGGGGGGGGAAGTTTAAGACCCAGTACTTC.

The rearrangement joins TRBV6-4 to TRBJ1-1; D is unresolved. Germline V gives CDR1 MRHNA, CDR2 SNTAGT. Trimming cost V 5 bases and J 5 bases, with 12 bases left between them. The CDR3 is 13 amino acids. The CDR3 DNA sequence: TGTGCCAGCAGTCCGAGATCGGGGACTGAAGCTTTCTTT. The encoded protein is CASSPRSGTEAFF.

Concerning this clonotype itself: This could be a read error, since a much larger clone is one nucleotide away. The V gene is TRBV5-8, the J gene TRBJ2-7; TRBD1 might be the D (5 bases). CDR3 length equals 13 residues. Germline CDR1 SGHTS, CDR2 YDEGEE. Trimming left V 8 bases short and J 5 bases short, with 17 bases between. The CDR3 spells CARSPGLRDEQYV. DNA of the CDR3: TGTGCCAGGAGCCCCGGGCTCAGGGACGAGCAGTACGTC.

This clonotype was detected a few times. V and J are TRBV20-1 and TRBJ1-1, with TRBD1 matching over 8 bases. With 5 bases clipped from V and 1 base from J, the junction kept 6 bases outside the gene matches. CDR3 length equals 14 residues. Germline assignment: CDR1 DFQATT and CDR2 SNEGSKA (reference sequence). The CDR3 protein is CSACHRGRNTEAFF. In nucleotides, the CDR3 is TGCAGTGCTTGCCACAGGGGGAGGAACACTGAAGCTTTCTTT.

The chain is built from TRBV2 and TRBJ2-2; D not resolved. Germline V gives CDR1 SNHLY, CDR2 FYNNEI. V was trimmed by 0 bases and J by 3 bases, leaving 5 bases between them. CDR3 length: 14 amino acids. The CDR3 DNA is TGTGCCAGCAGTGAAGCCACCTACACCGGGGAGCTGTTTTTT. It yields the protein CASSEATYTGELFF.

This clonotype was counted at least ten times. The chain links TRBV5-5 to TRBJ2-3; 7 nucleotides agree with TRBD1. The CDR3 contains 14 residues. Germline values: CDR1 SGHKS, CDR2 YYEKEE (reference sequence). The V and J ends lost 0 bases and 4 bases, in that order; junction bases with no gene match: 2. The CDR3 loop is CASSLETGPDTQYF. CDR3 DNA sequence: TGTGCCAGCAGCTTGGAGACAGGGCCAGATACGCAGTATTTT.

This clonotype was counted only a few times. The V and J genes are TRBV3-1 and TRBJ1-2; D perhaps matches TRBD1 (5 bases). V lost 0 bases to trimming and J lost 5 bases, with 10 bases between them. The CDR3 extends over 14 amino acids. Germline values: CDR1 LGHDT, CDR2 YNNKEL (reference sequence). CDR3 residues: CASSQEGTMYGYTF. As DNA, the CDR3 is TGTGCCAGCAGCCAAGAAGGGACGATGTATGGCTACACCTTC.

The genes are TRBV18 and TRBJ2-7, with no clear D. Per the germline V gene, CDR1 is KGHSH and CDR2 is LQKENI. Trimming removed 4 bases at V and 7 bases at J, with 11 bases between. The CDR3 loop spans 12 amino acids. The DNA for the CDR3 is TGTGCCAGCTCACTGGGATATTTGGAGCAGTACTTC. Translated, it gives CASSLGYLEQYF.

The V and J genes are TRBV28 and TRBJ1-3; maybe TRBD1 (6 bases). The CDR3 runs 15 residues. Germline loops: CDR1 MDHEN, CDR2 SYDVKM. V shed 4 bases and J shed 8 bases, with 18 bases lying between them. The CDR3, as DNA: TGTGCCAGCAGTTCGGGAACCGGACAGTTTCACACCATATATTTT. This translates into CASSSGTGQFHTIYF. Full variable domain (remainder filled in from reference TRBV28 and TRBJ1-3): DVKVTQSSRYLVKRTGEKVFLECVQDMDHENMFWYRQDPGLGLRLIYFSYDVKMKEKGDIPEGYSVSREKKERFSLILESASTNQTSMYLCASSSGTGQFHTIYFGEGSWLTVV.

The chain employs TRBV6-5 and TRBJ2-7; tentatively, D is TRBD1 (5 bases). This CDR3 is 14 amino acids long. Deletions cut 6 bases from V and 0 bases from J, with 12 bases between. Germline CDR1 is MNHEY and CDR2 is SVGAGI. The CDR3 DNA reads as TGTGCCAGCAGCCCTGGGGCGGACTCCTACGAGCAGTACGTC. Its translation is CASSPGADSYEQYV.

This clonotype was recorded a few times. The chain recombines TRBV6-5 with TRBJ2-6; possibly TRBD2 for D (5 bases). The CDR3 consists of 15 residues. V lost 3 bases and J 2 bases, leaving 8 bases between the germline ends. Germline V gene lookup returns CDR1 MNHEY and CDR2 SVGAGI. The CDR3 DNA reads as TGTGCCAGCAGTTATGAGGGAGCTGGGGCCAACGTCCTGACTTTC. Protein: CASSYEGAGANVLTF.

The table lists this clonotype with many counts. The rearrangement links TRBV4-3 to TRBJ2-2, with D unresolved. This CDR3 has 15 amino acids. V was pared by 1 base and J by 0 bases, with 6 bases between. Germline V gives CDR1 LGHNA, CDR2 YSLEER. This chain's CDR3 is CASSQGPTNTGELFF. The CDR3 nucleotides read TGCGCCAGCAGCCAAGGCCCTACGAACACCGGGGAGCTGTTTTTT.

This clonotype appeared a few times. V and J are TRBV20-1 and TRBJ2-1; 9 positions match TRBD2. CDR1 is DFQATT, CDR2 SNEGSKA, per germline (reference sequence). The CDR3 is made up of 14 amino acids. V was pared by 2 bases and J by 6 bases, with 5 bases of the junction left unmatched. The CDR3 sequence is CSARMTSGSNEQFF. CDR3 in DNA: TGCAGTGCTAGAATGACTAGCGGATCCAATGAGCAGTTCTTC.

This clonotype appeared many times. J is TRBJ2-3 and V is TRBV29-1, with TRBD2 identical over 7 bases. The V segment lost 4 bases and the J segment 5 bases; nucleotides outside the gene matches: 12. The germline CDR1 and CDR2 sequences are SQVTM and ANQGSEA. The CDR3 is 15 residues long. The CDR3 region is CSVAGPSGVRDTQYF. In nucleotides, the CDR3 is TGCAGCGTTGCGGGTCCCAGCGGGGTGCGAGATACGCAGTATTTT.

V usage is TRBV12-3 or TRBV12-4 and J usage is TRBJ1-1; 8 bases fit TRBD1. V dropped 1 base and J dropped 5; count of bases not matched to a gene: 6. The CDR3 is 15 amino acids. CDR3: CASSLGPGGGTEAFF. The CDR3 DNA reads TGTGCCAGCAGTTTAGGACCAGGGGGCGGTACTGAAGCTTTCTTT.

In this sample, this clonotype turned up a few times. This sequence joins TRBV24-1 and TRBJ2-2; no clear D. Germline V CDR1 and CDR2: KGHDR, SFDVKD. V lost 3 bases, J lost 5 bases, and 6 bases lay in between. The CDR3 runs 13 residues. As DNA, the CDR3 is TGTGCCACCAGTGATCTAATAACCGGGGAGCTGTTTTTT. It translates to CATSDLITGELFF.

There are many counts of this clonotype. The chain joins TRBV12-3 or TRBV12-4 to TRBJ2-4, with a weak D call TRBD2 (6 bases). Trimming shortened V by 5 bases and J by 4 bases, and 12 bases separated the two germline ends. CDR3 length: 14 residues. The CDR3 DNA reads as TGTGCCAGCAGTCCCTCTAGCGTTAAAAACATTCAGTACTTC. Translating gives CASSPSSVKNIQYF.

This chain uses TRBV7-9 with TRBJ1-1; the D is unclear. Germline V gene sequence: CDR1 SEHNR, CDR2 FQNEAQ (reference sequence). The CDR3 loop spans 15 amino acids. V lost 6 bases and J 0 bases, leaving 14 bases between the germline ends. CDR3 amino acids: CASSYVGIMNTEAFF. The CDR3 DNA follows: TGTGCCAGCAGTTATGTAGGGATTATGAACACTGAAGCTTTCTTT.

V usage is TRBV12-3 or TRBV12-4 and J usage is TRBJ1-4; the D gene is possibly TRBD1 (5 bases). The CDR3 runs to 15 residues. Trimming shortened V by 3 bases and J by 0 bases, and 8 bases separated the two germline ends. The CDR3 loop is CASSFSGATNEKLFF. The CDR3 DNA sequence: TGTGCCAGCAGTTTTTCGGGGGCAACTAATGAAAAACTGTTTTTT.

V gene TRBV3-1 combines with J gene TRBJ2-5; 7 nucleotides line up with TRBD2. J lost 5 bases, V lost 2 bases, and 11 bases had no gene match. The germline CDR1 and CDR2 sequences are LGHDT and YNNKEL (reference sequence). This CDR3 is 16 amino acids long. CDR3 amino acids: CASSQWGGGFSETQYF. CDR3 in DNA: TGTGCCAGCAGCCAATGGGGCGGGGGTTTCTCTGAGACCCAGTACTTC.

In this sample, this clonotype turned up a few times. The chain combines TRBV4-1 with TRBJ1-5; no clear D gene. This CDR3 region has 13 residues. CDR1 MGHRA and CDR2 YSYEKL come from the germline V gene. The V and J ends lost 1 base and 9 bases respectively, with 10 bases between them. The CDR3 protein is CASSQGLGGPQHF. The CDR3 DNA sequence: TGCGCCAGCAGCCAAGGGCTTGGAGGGCCCCAGCATTTT.

The J gene is TRBJ2-2, the V gene TRBV29-1; tentative D call: TRBD1 (5 bases). V gave up 4 bases and J gave up 0 bases, with 9 bases separating them. The CDR3 is 14 residues long. CDR1 is SQVTM and CDR2 is ANQGSEA in the germline V gene. The CDR3 region is CSVARQSNTGELFF. The CDR3 coding sequence is TGCAGCGTTGCTCGACAGTCGAACACCGGGGAGCTGTTTTTT.

The gene calls are TRBV7-3 and TRBJ1-1; TRBD1 matches at 9 bases. The CDR3 is made up of 13 amino acids. Per the germline V gene, CDR1 is SGHTA and CDR2 is FQGTGA. Trimming took 5 bases from V and 11 from J; bases not matched to a gene: 9. CDR3 nucleotides: TGTGCCAGCAGCCCGGACAGGGGACAGGCTGCTTTCTTT. Protein: CASSPDRGQAAFF.

The sample holds a few counts of this clonotype. The rearrangement joins TRBV4-1 to TRBJ2-7, with TRBD2 identical over 9 bases. Germline V gene data show CDR1 as MGHRA and CDR2 as YSYEKL. Losses at the gene ends were 6 bases for V and 6 bases for J; bases not matched to a gene: 12. There are 15 residues in the CDR3. This chain's CDR3 is CASRPLSGLALEQYF. In DNA, the CDR3 is TGCGCCAGCAGACCCTTATCGGGACTAGCACTCGAGCAGTACTTC.

This chain joins TRBV6-2 or TRBV6-3 and TRBJ2-2; D gene ambiguous. CDR3 length equals 13 residues. The germline V gene has CDR1 MNHEY and CDR2 SVGEGT. The germline V and J ends were trimmed by 5 bases and 4 bases, with 8 bases remaining between them. The CDR3 loop reads CASSQYLTGELFF. The CDR3 region has the DNA TGTGCCAGCAGTCAATATCTCACCGGGGAGCTGTTTTTT.

The J gene is TRBJ2-7, the V gene TRBV11-2; D call uncertain. V was shortened by 1 base and J by 0 bases, with 7 bases between the two germline ends. This CDR3 spans 14 amino acids. Germline V gene data show CDR1 as SGHAT and CDR2 as FQNNGV. DNA for the CDR3: TGTGCCAGCAGCTTAGCTGAGGCCTCCTACGAGCAGTACGTC. Protein product: CASSLAEASYEQYV.

This chain uses TRBV19 with TRBJ1-4; no clear D. Deletions cut 7 bases from V and 4 bases from J, with 16 bases between. This CDR3 region has 15 residues. CDR1 is LNHDA, CDR2 SQIVND, per germline (reference sequence). The chain's CDR3 is CASTMAGSFNEKLFF. CDR3 bases: TGTGCCAGTACAATGGCGGGATCCTTTAATGAAAAACTGTTTTTT.

The rearrangement uses TRBV3-1 and TRBJ1-6; D is ambiguous. V lost 1 base to trimming and J lost 6 bases, with 10 bases between them. In germline, CDR1 is LGHDT, CDR2 YNNKEL (reference sequence). CDR3 length: 15 residues. DNA of the CDR3: TGTGCCAGCAGCCAAGCACGAGTTCCTAATTCACCCCTCCACTTT. It encodes CASSQARVPNSPLHF.